This T cell receptor (beta chain) was obtained from a study of CD8+CD57+ T cells in acquired aplastic anemia. The CDR3 contains 15 residues. Germline V gives CDR1 LNHDA, CDR2 SQIVND (reference sequence). Trimming removed 3 bases from V and 1 base from J; junction bases left unmatched: 5. This clonotype was counted at least ten times. The study profiled TCR beta VDJ and CDR3 using genomic DNA as template. TCRdb re-analysed the reads in MiXCR, keeping a single row per CDR3 protein. Of about 400,000 distinct CDR3 sequences listed, 65% to 80% are singletons. The receptor was derived from a human donor in good health, serving as a control. The chain links TRBV19 to TRBJ1-1; 7 bases match TRBD1. Sequenced: sorted CD4+, CD8+, or CD8+CD57+ T cells (not recorded which) from PBMCs. This CDR3 reads CASSIIGGANTEAFF. The CDR3, as DNA: TGTGCCAGTAGTATTATAGGGGGCGCGAACACTGAAGCTTTCTTT.